This T cell receptor beta chain was retrieved from a study of human T cells and chemical hapten exposure (dated by TCRdb to the early 2020s). General notes on the study: For sensitization, 2% DPC in acetone was applied to a 2 cm by 2 cm area of upper inner arm skin. Weekly therapeutic DPC doses were additionally applied to the scalp of patients throughout the roughly 23-week study period. Patch testing was done on the upper back using Finn chambers containing 0.01% DPC, and results were scored after 6 days according to International Contact Dermatitis Research Group standards. The patient cohort, mostly female, included alopecia areata with under or over 50% scalp involvement, alopecia totalis and alopecia universalis. Libraries were pooled for sequencing, and variation in per-sample TCR yields was attributed mainly to small differences in library volumes within the pool. Peripheral blood TCR repertoire changes were tracked in vivo in alopecia patients during primary and secondary sensitization to the hapten diphenylcyclopropenone (DPC). Blood samples were taken from patients before sensitization (week 0) and then at 2, 6 and about 24 weeks after DPC sensitization. Around 29 alopecia patients provided blood for TCR sequencing at one to four time points (pre-sensitization, 2, 6 and 24 weeks).

Reading the label with the study, this specimen's time point is: patch test 2, 6 weeks after DPC sensitization. Explained via the paper, the treatment or condition label denotes: therapeutic diphenylcyclopropenone sensitization with weekly scalp DPC. At each patch-test visit, blood was drawn before the patch test was applied. Patients were considered eligible if aged 18 to 70, diagnosed with alopecia and deemed suitable for DPC therapy, and patients were excluded if pregnant. Total RNA was extracted from unfractionated whole blood collected in Tempus Blood RNA tubes. Findings and caveats that apply to the study as a whole: A positive correlation was found between the number of PT1 expanded TCRs and patch test score, with significance reached at thresholds 8, 16 and 32 but not 4. Because all patients had alopecia, a presumed autoimmune disease, the immune response of the patients might differ from that of healthy individuals. After repeated subsampling, changes were observed in the strength of the expansion versus patch-test correlation and in the threshold at which the correlation became significant. No change with DPC sensitization was found in the number of TCRs above 1 in 1000 frequency, and no evidence of global repertoire structure alterations was found. Significantly more large CDR3 similarity clusters were formed by expanded TCRs than by pre-sensitization or healthy control sets, consistent with antigen-driven responses.

From the cysteine through the phenylalanine, the CDR3 covers 15 amino acids. The retained sequence is limited to the CDR3, 45 bases, with the frame set at the first base. CDR1 and CDR2 were assigned from the germline V gene as SGHVS and FNYEAQ. A distance of 10 bases separates the germline ends of V and J, which lose 1 base and 2 bases respectively. Libraries came from RACE. The sequencer was a NextSeq 500. During library preparation, unique molecular identifiers were attached to individual cDNA molecules so that TCRs could be counted quantitatively and reproducibly. Each blood RNA sample was used to sequence both TCR alpha and TCR beta chains. Turning to the authors' computational methods: A median of about 87,000 TCRs per sample was observed, with a range of roughly 23,224 to 750,000. The Decombinator software suite was used to annotate V, J and CDR3 in the TCR reads. For the PS versus PT1 abundance plots, all samples were subsampled to the same number of TCRs (28,000). Expanded TCRs were defined as absent before sensitization and observed at least eight times at the 2-week time point. Starting from the raw public reads, TCRdb applied fastp trimming at Q25, assembled clones with MiXCR and retained in-frame beta chains. Entries that share a CDR3 protein sequence are merged under the most common genes and DNA. The V and J calls were not made by the authors but by TCRdb's processing. The sample data list 80,000 to 95,000 distinct CDR3 sequences, and about 9.9% of these were observed just once. The ten largest account for around 1.6% of the sample.

A few counts support this clonotype. It has no known antigen specificity. The record has no base qualities; no much larger clone is one base away. The sample in question was whole blood, obtained in connection with sensitization to the hapten diphenylcyclopropenone (DPC). The receptor chain draws on TRBV7-6 and TRBJ2-3; the D region possibly corresponds to TRBD1 (6 bases align). The receptor was derived from a man between 18 and 29 years old with alopecia areata. Some clones in this sample may be carry-over from other donors' samples. Here is the DNA: TGTGCCAGCAGCTTAGGAGGGGGAGTCACAGATACGCAGTATTTT. It is translated as CASSLGGGVTDTQYF.